This T cell receptor beta chain is drawn from a study of shared clonotypes between healthy human individuals. The study, taken as a whole, reports: The sampled material consisted only of blood, and tissue repertoires are likely to differ.

It was 150 to 250 ng DNA, approximately 30,000 T cell genomes, that sorted-subset replicate PCRs used. Using immunoSEQ multiplex PCR, the repertoire was profiled, and TCRdb retains in-frame clones only, with some absent. The data contain roughly 2,500,000 clones, roughly 93% of them singletons. A remark on this clone: Its antigen is as yet unknown.

Deletions cut 4 bases from V and 7 bases from J, with 13 bases between. This CDR3 has 14 residues. CDR1 and CDR2 (germline): SGHTA, FQGTGA. This sequence was found in a man younger than 30 in good health. Some clones in this sample may be carry-over from other donors' samples. The chain couples TRBV7-3 to TRBJ2-2, with D perhaps matching TRBD1 (5 bases). Material: naive CD4+ T cells from PBMCs. The subset was: CD45RA+ positively selected. The CDR3 spells CASSSGGQGGELFF. CDR3 bases: TGTGCCAGCAGCTCCGGCGGACAAGGCGGGGAGCTGTTTTTT.